The rows below give T cell receptor beta chains drawn from one sample of a study of shared clonotypes between healthy human individuals. Sequencing was performed with immunoSEQ multiplex PCR; in TCRdb, only in-frame clones are kept and a portion is missing. The table has approximately 1.4 million clones, roughly 98% seen once. Sequenced input: naive CD4+ T cells sorted from blood. The receptors originated from a man aged 25 to 45 in good health. Each CDR3 is given with its conserved first and last residue. Fields, in order: CDR3 protein, CDR3 DNA, clone size, J gene, V gene, D gene. D genes are given only for firm matches. Expanded clones are given a class, and other clones once, few, many or no size at all.

CDR3 protein: CAWNPRLAGEQYF
CDR3 DNA: TGTGCCTGGAACCCCCGACTAGCGGGCGAGCAGTACTTC
clone size: once
J gene: TRBJ2-7
V gene: TRBV30
D gene: TRBD2

CDR3 protein: CSVKGLLNTGELFF
CDR3 DNA: TGCAGCGTCAAAGGACTGCTGAACACCGGGGAGCTGTTTTTT
clone size: NA
J gene: TRBJ2-2
V gene: TRBV29-1
D gene: NA

CDR3 protein: CASSSSGSNNEQFF
CDR3 DNA: TGTGCCAGCAGTTCTAGCGGGAGTAACAATGAGCAGTTCTTC
clone size: NA
J gene: TRBJ2-1
V gene: TRBV6-6
D gene: TRBD2

CDR3 protein: CASSQGWSDYEQYF
CDR3 DNA: TGTGCCAGCAGCCAGGGGTGGTCAGACTACGAGCAGTACTTC
clone size: NA
J gene: TRBJ2-7
V gene: TRBV6-1
D gene: NA

CDR3 protein: CASSPRLNTEAFF
CDR3 DNA: TGTGCCAGCTCCCCCCGACTGAACACTGAAGCTTTCTTT
clone size: NA
J gene: TRBJ1-1
V gene: TRBV18
D gene: NA

CDR3 protein: CATDKTGQFYEQYF
CDR3 DNA: TGTGCCACAGACAAAACGGGACAGTTCTACGAGCAGTACTTC
clone size: NA
J gene: TRBJ2-7
V gene: TRBV28
D gene: TRBD1

CDR3 protein: CASSFDGTGTYEQYF
CDR3 DNA: TGTGCCAGCAGCTTCGACGGGACAGGGACCTACGAGCAGTACTTC
clone size: NA
J gene: TRBJ2-7
V gene: TRBV13
D gene: TRBD1

CDR3 protein: CASRDGKRQETQYF
CDR3 DNA: TGTGCCAGTCGGGACGGTAAGCGACAAGAGACCCAGTACTTC
clone size: NA
J gene: TRBJ2-5
V gene: TRBV5-6
D gene: NA

CDR3 protein: CSVEGGGGTEAFF
CDR3 DNA: TGCAGCGTTGAAGGGGGGGGAGGCACTGAAGCTTTCTTT
clone size: NA
J gene: TRBJ1-1
V gene: TRBV29-1
D gene: NA

CDR3 protein: CASTPGTSRYNEQFF
CDR3 DNA: TGTGCCAGCACCCCAGGGACTAGCCGCTACAATGAGCAGTTCTTC
clone size: NA
J gene: TRBJ2-1
V gene: TRBV6-5
D gene: TRBD2

CDR3 protein: CASSPHGREDQETQYF
CDR3 DNA: TGTGCCAGCAGCCCTCATGGGCGGGAGGACCAAGAGACCCAGTACTTC
clone size: NA
J gene: TRBJ2-5
V gene: TRBV5-6
D gene: TRBD2

CDR3 protein: CASSVLSSYNEQFF
CDR3 DNA: TGTGCCAGCAGCGTCTTAAGCTCCTACAATGAGCAGTTCTTC
clone size: NA
J gene: TRBJ2-1
V gene: TRBV9
D gene: NA

CDR3 protein: CASSPWTIGELFF
CDR3 DNA: TGTGCCAGTAGTCCCTGGACGATCGGGGAGCTGTTTTTT
clone size: NA
J gene: TRBJ2-2
V gene: TRBV19
D gene: NA

CDR3 protein: CASSSQLGRAYEQYF
CDR3 DNA: TGTGCCAGCAGTTCACAACTAGGTCGGGCATACGAGCAGTACTTC
clone size: NA
J gene: TRBJ2-7
V gene: TRBV27
D gene: NA

CDR3 protein: CASSGQAGKDYNEQFF
CDR3 DNA: TGTGCCAGCAGCGGACAGGCGGGGAAAGACTACAATGAGCAGTTCTTC
clone size: NA
J gene: TRBJ2-1
V gene: TRBV9
D gene: NA

CDR3 protein: CASSILNNEQFF
CDR3 DNA: TGCGCCAGCAGCATCCTAAACAATGAGCAGTTCTTC
clone size: NA
J gene: TRBJ2-1
V gene: TRBV5-1
D gene: NA

CDR3 protein: CASSPSTGPPYGYTF
CDR3 DNA: TGTGCCAGCAGCCCGTCGACAGGGCCGCCCTATGGCTACACCTTC
clone size: once
J gene: TRBJ1-2
V gene: TRBV9
D gene: TRBD1

CDR3 protein: CASSLAGRAREQYF
CDR3 DNA: TGTGCCAGCAGCTTAGCTGGCCGAGCACGGGAGCAGTACTTC
clone size: NA
J gene: TRBJ2-7
V gene: TRBV7-6
D gene: NA

CDR3 protein: CASSLSPSEDTQYF
CDR3 DNA: TGTGCCAGCAGCTTGAGTCCCTCCGAGGATACGCAGTATTTT
clone size: NA
J gene: TRBJ2-3
V gene: TRBV7-2
D gene: NA

CDR3 protein: CASRKGANEQFF
CDR3 DNA: TGCGCCAGCAGAAAGGGAGCCAATGAGCAGTTCTTC
clone size: NA
J gene: TRBJ2-1
V gene: TRBV5-1
D gene: NA

CDR3 protein: CASSQATGLATDTQYF
CDR3 DNA: TGCGCCAGCAGCCAAGCCACAGGACTAGCGACAGATACGCAGTATTTT
clone size: NA
J gene: TRBJ2-3
V gene: TRBV4-3
D gene: TRBD2

CDR3 protein: CASSSDYREADTQYF
CDR3 DNA: TGTGCCAGCAGCTCCGACTACAGGGAGGCAGATACGCAGTATTTT
clone size: NA
J gene: TRBJ2-3
V gene: TRBV13
D gene: NA